A single sample is the source of the 18 T cell receptor beta chains below, sequenced in a study of T cell responses to AZD1222 COVID-19 vaccine. The assay was immunoSEQ multiplex PCR, and TCRdb's table has in-frame clones only and misses some. The repertoire includes 100,000 to 150,000 clones, 80% to 90% of them detected once, and roughly 1.5% sits in the top ten. The input for sequencing was peripheral blood, taken on day 0 of AZD1222 vaccination. Receptors originate from an adult in good health.

The chain is built from TRBV5-1 and TRBJ2-5; 10 bases fit TRBD2. V was clipped by 2 bases and J by 5 bases; unmatched bases: 9. The CDR3 consists of 16 residues. The germline V gene has CDR1 SGHRS and CDR2 YFSETQ. The CDR3 DNA reads TGCGCCAGCAGCTTAAGACTAGCGGGCGCTATGGAGACCCAGTACTTC. This gives the protein CASSLRLAGAMETQYF.

The gene calls are TRBV25-1 and TRBJ2-1; 8 nucleotides agree with TRBD1. Germline lookup yields CDR1 MGHDK and CDR2 SYGVNS. Trimming cost V 5 bases and J 16 bases; bases outside gene matches: 7. The CDR3 has 11 residues. CDR3 bases: TGTGCCAGCAGTCCGGACAGGGCATACTTCTTC. Protein sequence: CASSPDRAYFF.

The V call is TRBV24-1, the J call TRBJ2-7; D is unresolved. CDR3 length equals 13 residues. CDR1 KGHDR and CDR2 SFDVKD come from the germline V gene. Trimming stripped 3 bases from V and 5 bases from J, with 10 bases between. The CDR3 is CATSDDIFHEQYF. The CDR3 nucleotides read TGTGCCACCAGTGATGACATCTTCCACGAGCAGTACTTC.

The chain is built from TRBV5-1 and TRBJ2-5, with D possibly matching TRBD1 (5 bases). The CDR3 consists of 13 residues. The germline V gene encodes CDR1 SGHRS and CDR2 YFSETQ. Deletions cut 0 bases from V and 2 bases from J, with 5 bases between. Written as DNA, the CDR3 is TGCGCCAGCAGCTTGGGACAGCAAGAGACCCAGTACTTC. Protein: CASSLGQQETQYF.

The chain carries TRBV6-1 and TRBJ1-2; no clear D gene. CDR3 size: 17 residues. Germline V gene sequence: CDR1 MNHNS, CDR2 SASEGT. Trimming removed 4 bases from V and 1 base from J, with 19 bases in between. The CDR3, as DNA: TGTGCCAGCAGTGCAACAGCTATCAGCGGGGTTAACTATGGCTACACCTTC. Amino acid sequence: CASSATAISGVNYGYTF.

The chain links TRBV5-5 to TRBJ2-7, with D possibly being TRBD1 (5 bases). The CDR3 length is 15 residues. Deletions cut 6 bases from V and 2 bases from J, with 18 bases between. The germline CDR1 and CDR2 sequences are SGHKS and YYEKEE (reference sequence). The CDR3 reads CASKSGAVIPYEQYF. The CDR3 bases are TGTGCCAGCAAGAGTGGGGCCGTGATTCCCTACGAGCAGTACTTC.

The rearrangement uses TRBV10-3 and TRBJ2-3; TRBD2 is a possible D gene (6 bases). The CDR3 has 15 amino acids. V was cut by 3 bases and J by 1 base, with 11 bases left in between. Germline V lookup: CDR1 ENHRY, CDR2 SYGVKD. CDR3 residues: CAISEAASGTDTQYF. CDR3 sequence (DNA): TGTGCCATCAGTGAAGCCGCTAGCGGCACAGATACGCAGTATTTT.

The chain has TRBV2 and TRBJ1-3; no clear D gene. The CDR3 is 10 amino acids. V was pared by 4 bases and J by 5 bases, with 0 bases between. CDR1 and CDR2 from the germline V gene are SNHLY and FYNNEI. The CDR3 protein is CASSGNTIYF. In DNA, the CDR3 is TGTGCCAGCAGTGGAAACACCATATATTTT.

The CDR3 reads CASNRGRDSETQYF. The CDR3 DNA is TGTGCCAGCAATAGGGGGAGAGATTCGGAGACCCAGTACTTC. The chain is built from TRBV19 and TRBJ2-5, with D possibly being TRBD1 (6 bases). The CDR3 totals 14 residues. V dropped 9 bases and J dropped 5 bases, with 19 bases sitting between them. Germline loops: CDR1 LNHDA, CDR2 SQIVND (reference sequence).

This clone was seen a handful of times. The rearrangement uses TRBV5-4 and TRBJ1-2; no clear D gene. The germline V and J ends were trimmed by 2 bases and 8 bases, with 7 bases remaining between them. The V gene's germline CDR1 is SGHNT and CDR2 YYREEE (reference sequence). The CDR3 runs 11 residues. The CDR3 DNA sequence: TGTGCCAGCAGCTTCATGTTCGGCTACACCTTC. Translating gives CASSFMFGYTF.

The chain has TRBV2 and TRBJ2-7, with 8 bases identical to TRBD2. There are 13 residues in the CDR3. The germline CDR1 and CDR2 sequences are SNHLY and FYNNEI. The V segment lost 6 bases and the J segment 9 bases; nucleotides outside the gene matches: 10. The CDR3, as DNA: TGTGCCAGCAGGGAACCGGGACTAGTAGGGCAGTACTTC. It encodes CASREPGLVGQYF.

This chain joins TRBV27 and TRBJ2-7; D is possibly TRBD1 (7 bases). The CDR3 has 15 residues. Germline V gives CDR1 MNHEY, CDR2 SMNVEV (reference sequence). With 5 bases removed from V and 6 bases from J, the gap between germline ends came to 20 bases. The CDR3 nucleotides are TGTGCCAGCAGTCCAGGGCGGGACAGCCGTTTCGAGCAGTACTTC. Protein product: CASSPGRDSRFEQYF.

The rearrangement links TRBV6-5 to TRBJ2-1, with TRBD2 matching 9 bases. Germline assignment: CDR1 MNHEY and CDR2 SVGAGI. The CDR3 has 15 residues. J gave up 7 bases and V 2 bases, and 6 bases lay outside the gene matches. The CDR3 DNA is TGTGCCAGCAGTTACGGGATTAGCGGGAGTAATGAGCAGTTCTTC. It specifies CASSYGISGSNEQFF.

The CDR3 spells CASGLRPGWSTGELFF. As DNA, the CDR3 is TGTGCTAGTGGTTTGCGTCCAGGGTGGAGCACCGGGGAGCTGTTTTTT. This chain links TRBV12-5 with TRBJ2-2, with a tentative D call TRBD1 (5 bases). Germline loops: CDR1 LGHNT, CDR2 FRNRAP. The CDR3 consists of 16 residues. The V and J ends lost 2 bases and 4 bases respectively, with 14 bases between them.

This clone was recorded only once. The rearrangement uses TRBV11-3 and TRBJ2-7; TRBD2 agrees at 7 bases. The germline V gene has CDR1 SGHNT and CDR2 YENEEA. There are 16 residues in the CDR3. V lost 2 bases, J lost 4 bases, and 11 bases stayed unmatched. The DNA of the CDR3 is TGTGCCAGCAGCTTAAGAGGAGGCGGGAGCGAGTACGAGCAGTACTTC. This encodes CASSLRGGGSEYEQYF. The full variable domain, with the rest looked up from reference TRBV11-3 and TRBJ2-7, is EAGVVQSPRYKIIEKKQPVAFWCNPISGHNTLYWYLQNLGQGPELLIRYENEEAVDDSQLPKDRFSAERLKGVDSTLKIQPAELGDSAVYLCASSLRGGGSEYEQYFGPGTRLTVT.

The chain couples TRBV5-1 to TRBJ1-1; the D gene is possibly TRBD1 (6 bases). The CDR3 runs 14 residues. Germline CDR1 is SGHRS and CDR2 is YFSETQ. V shed 0 bases and J shed 13 bases, with 19 bases lying between them. This CDR3 is CASSLGAGVMLGFF. CDR3 DNA sequence: TGCGCCAGCAGCTTGGGGGCAGGGGTAATGTTGGGTTTCTTT.

The chain uses TRBV27 and TRBJ1-5, with D perhaps matching TRBD1 (6 bases). V was pared by 2 bases and J by 6 bases, with 11 bases between. There are 14 residues in the CDR3. Per the germline V gene, CDR1 is MNHEY and CDR2 is SMNVEV (reference sequence). The CDR3 DNA reads as TGTGCCAGCAGTTTAGGCCCAGGGGTTCAGCCCCAGCATTTT. Residues: CASSLGPGVQPQHF.

For this clone: The sample holds other DNA sequences that translate to the same CDR3. V usage is TRBV28 and J usage is TRBJ1-2; no clear D. Germline loops: CDR1 MDHEN, CDR2 SYDVKM. The CDR3 has 10 residues. V was cut by 5 bases and J by 5 bases, with 3 bases left in between. The CDR3 loop reads CASSRYGYTF. The CDR3 nucleotides read TGTGCCAGCAGTCGGTATGGCTACACCTTC.